Shown below are 5 T cell receptor beta chains from a single sample sequenced in a study of cytomegalovirus exposure and HLA in healthy donors listed by TCRdb under 2017. Preparation of the library involved the immunoSEQ multiplex PCR assay. The multiplex PCR relied on a mix of 60 forward primers for TCR Vbeta segments and 13 reverse primers for TCR Jbeta segments. This is the immuneACCESS table as TCRdb keeps it, with only in-frame sequences that have V and J called. A part of the clones is gone; compared with another copy, unresolved V genes explain less than half, and the rest is unexplained. A total of under 150,000 clones appear in this sample, about a tenth of them only once. The ten top clones hold 1.8% of the sample. The sequencing input was PBMCs. These receptors were taken from a male donor in good health and CMV-seronegative.

This clone was seen only a few times. V is TRBV7-2 and J is TRBJ1-5; D is unresolved. Per the germline V gene, CDR1 is SGHTA and CDR2 is FQGNSA. Trimming took off 5 bases at V and 0 bases at J, with 8 bases between the two ends. CDR3 length: 14 amino acids. The CDR3 here is CASSQSNSNQPQHF. CDR3 coding DNA: TGTGCCAGCAGCCAATCTAATAGCAATCAGCCCCAGCATTTT.

This clone came up a few times. Distinct nucleotide sequences in the sample also encode this CDR3. This chain joins TRBV7-9 and TRBJ1-4, with a possible D match to TRBD1 (6 bases). V lost 2 bases to trimming and J lost 7 bases, with 11 bases between them. CDR3 length: 14 amino acids. Germline CDR1 and CDR2: SEHNR and FQNEAQ (reference sequence). The CDR3 DNA is TGTGCCAGCAGCTTATCTGGGGGCGGTGAAAAACTGTTTTTT. This gives the protein CASSLSGGGEKLFF.

As DNA, the CDR3 is TGCAGCGTTGAGGCTAGCGGGGGGCGTTACAATGAGCAGTTCTTC. Its translation: CSVEASGGRYNEQFF. The V and J genes are TRBV29-1 and TRBJ2-1, with 11 bases matching TRBD2. In germline, CDR1 is SQVTM, CDR2 ANQGSEA. Trimming at V came to 3 bases and at J to 4 bases, leaving 5 bases not matched to a gene. This CDR3 comprises 15 residues.

This clone has more than one count but fewer than ten. The rearrangement joins TRBV4-1 to TRBJ1-2, with D hard to call. The CDR3 contains 15 residues. Germline CDR1 and CDR2: MGHRA and YSYEKL. V was cut by 1 base and J by 0 bases, with 9 bases left in between. CDR3 sequence (DNA): TGCGCCAGCAGCCAAGTACGAGTCGCTAACTATGGCTACACCTTC. Translating gives CASSQVRVANYGYTF.

V usage is TRBV7-2 and J usage is TRBJ2-7; D might be TRBD2 (7 bases). The CDR3 runs 18 residues. Germline lookup yields CDR1 SGHTA and CDR2 FQGNSA. Deletions cut 1 base from V and 5 bases from J, with 24 bases between. The CDR3 nucleotides are TGTGCCAGCAGCTTAGTCTCGGCCTCCCGGGGGGCAAGGAACGAGCAGTACTTC. It is translated as CASSLVSASRGARNEQYF.